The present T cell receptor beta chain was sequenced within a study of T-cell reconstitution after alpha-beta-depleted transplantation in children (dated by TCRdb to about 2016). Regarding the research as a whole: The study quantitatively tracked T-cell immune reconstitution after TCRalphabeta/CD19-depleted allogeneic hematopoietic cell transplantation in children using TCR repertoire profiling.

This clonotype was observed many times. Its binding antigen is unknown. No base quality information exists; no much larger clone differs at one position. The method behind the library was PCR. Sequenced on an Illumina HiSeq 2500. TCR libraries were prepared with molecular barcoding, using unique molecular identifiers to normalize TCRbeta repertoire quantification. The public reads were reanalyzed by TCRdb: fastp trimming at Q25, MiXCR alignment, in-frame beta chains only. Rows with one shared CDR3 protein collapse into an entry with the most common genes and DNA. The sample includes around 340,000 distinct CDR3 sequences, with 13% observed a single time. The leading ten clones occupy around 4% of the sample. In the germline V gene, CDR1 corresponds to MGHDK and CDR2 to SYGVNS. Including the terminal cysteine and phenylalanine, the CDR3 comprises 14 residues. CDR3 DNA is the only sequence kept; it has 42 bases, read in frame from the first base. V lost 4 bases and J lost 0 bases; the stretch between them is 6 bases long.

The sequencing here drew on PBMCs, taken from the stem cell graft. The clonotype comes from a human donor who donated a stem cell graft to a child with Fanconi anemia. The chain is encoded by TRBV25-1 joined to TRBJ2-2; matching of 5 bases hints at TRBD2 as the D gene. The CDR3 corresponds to CASSVTTNTGELFF. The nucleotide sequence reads TGTGCCAGCAGTGTGACTACGAACACCGGGGAGCTGTTTTTT.